This T cell receptor beta chain was retrieved from a study of T cells in Graves' hyperthyroidism and ophthalmopathy. Across the whole study: Peripheral blood was drawn at first diagnosis, prior to all treatment.

In patients aged 18 to 65, hyperthyroidism was newly diagnosed, with duration under 2 months. The source of the PBMCs was about 10 ml of fresh peripheral blood. This clonotype came up a few times. TCR beta CDR3 sequences were amplified from RNA transcripts. First-round RT-PCR with HTBI primers amplified the TCR CDR3 region. TCRdb redid the calling of the multiplex PCR reads with MiXCR, one entry per CDR3 protein. This sample has under 400,000 distinct CDR3 sequences, with about 12% found just once. Germline-derived CDR1 and CDR2 are MNHNS and SASEGT. V was shortened by 7 bases and J by 7 bases, with 23 bases between the two germline ends. The CDR3 extends over 15 amino acids.

The clonotype originates from a woman in her late teens or twenties with Graves' hyperthyroidism. The J gene is TRBJ2-7, the V gene TRBV6-1; the D is unclear. Material: blood. CDR3 residues: CASTEDDDTGEEQYF. In nucleotides, the CDR3 is TGTGCCAGCACCGAAGACGACGACACGGGCGAAGAGCAGTACTTC.